This entry concerns a single T cell receptor beta chain. These data come from a study of blood T cell repertoires in COVID-19. Study background: Spain, Italy and the United States supplied samples that represented acute and convalescent COVID-19. Sources were T cells, B-cell-depleted T cells, or PBMCs; the material itself was cDNA or gDNA.

Clones were sequenced by immunoSEQ multiplex PCR, and TCRdb holds only the in-frame ones, with some missing. This repertoire shows 130,000 to 150,000 clones, 60% to 85% found once; its top ten account for around 2.1%. V shed 8 bases and J shed 2 bases, with 9 bases lying between them. The CDR3 has 12 residues. In germline, CDR1 is MDHEN, CDR2 SYDVKM. Sequencing was done on a sample of peripheral blood. The genes are TRBV28 and TRBJ1-2; TRBD1 is a possible D gene (6 bases). The receptor's source is a woman in her sixties with acute or convalescent COVID-19. CDR3 in amino acids: CASEGGNYGYTF. In nucleotides, the CDR3 is TGTGCCAGCGAAGGGGGAAACTATGGCTACACCTTC.